These 21 T cell receptor beta chains share one sample of origin, sequenced in a study of T cell repertoires in cytomegalovirus infection. These receptors lack a known antigen. Using its own MiXCR run on the reads, TCRdb lists one record per CDR3 protein. The repertoire holds about 570,000 distinct CDR3 sequences, with under 45% as singletons. This specimen consisted of cultured PBMCs, obtained from culture after CMV antigen stimulation. Receptor source: a human donor in good health (CMV status not recorded). Some clones in this sample may be carry-over from other donors' samples.

The rearrangement joins TRBV24-1 to TRBJ2-2, with TRBD2 matching 8 bases. The CDR3 is 17 amino acids. Unmatched junction bases numbered 12, after V lost 3 bases and J lost 7 bases. Germline CDR1 KGHDR, CDR2 SFDVKD. CDR3 DNA: TGTGCCACCAGTGATCCCCTGTCGGGGGGGTCGCACGGGGAGCTGTTTTTT. This translates into CATSDPLSGGSHGELFF.

Only a few counts were recorded for this clonotype. The gene calls are TRBV24-1 and TRBJ2-5; no firm D call. With 4 bases removed from V and 5 bases from J, the gap between germline ends came to 7 bases. Germline V CDR1 and CDR2: KGHDR, SFDVKD. The CDR3 is made up of 12 amino acids. The CDR3 is CATSDPGETQYF. The CDR3 bases are TGTGCCACCAGTGACCCTGGGGAGACCCAGTACTTC.

The chain recombines TRBV12-3 or TRBV12-4 with TRBJ2-1; TRBD2 agrees at 13 bases. This CDR3 has 16 amino acids. V lost 6 bases, J lost 4 bases, and 6 bases stayed unmatched. CDR3 sequence reads: CASSEGLAGVYNEQFF. CDR3 bases: TGTGCCAGCAGCGAAGGACTAGCGGGGGTGTACAATGAGCAGTTCTTC.

This clonotype occurred a few times. This sequence joins TRBV7-6 and TRBJ2-1; TRBD2 matches at 7 bases. V lost 3 bases, J lost 4 bases, and 3 bases stayed unmatched. Per the germline V gene, CDR1 is SGHVS and CDR2 is FNYEAQ. The CDR3 sequence is 14 residues long. The CDR3 DNA follows: TGTGCCAGCAGCTTGCTCGGGGGGTACAATGAGCAGTTCTTC. Protein: CASSLLGGYNEQFF.

This clonotype was picked up one time. The chain is built from TRBV19 and TRBJ1-2; perhaps TRBD1 as D (6 bases). V was shortened by 4 bases and J by 4 bases, with 16 bases between the two germline ends. Germline lookup yields CDR1 LNHDA and CDR2 SQIVND (reference sequence). The CDR3 is made up of 15 amino acids. CDR3 in DNA: TGTGCCAGTAGTACCAACTACAGGGATCGCTATGGCTACACCTTC. Amino acid sequence: CASSTNYRDRYGYTF.

The chain recombines TRBV6-2 or TRBV6-3 with TRBJ1-6, with D possibly TRBD1 on 5 matching bases. V was cut by 8 bases and J by 6 bases, with 20 bases left in between. The CDR3 covers 16 residues. Germline CDR1 reads MNHEY; CDR2 reads SVGEGT. CDR3 sequence (DNA): TGTGCCAGCTCGATCGTCCAGGGATTAATTAATTCACCCCTCCACTTT. Protein product: CASSIVQGLINSPLHF.

J is TRBJ2-7 and V is TRBV12-3 or TRBV12-4, with TRBD1 identical over 7 bases. Trimming at V came to 5 bases and at J to 3 bases, leaving 13 bases not matched to a gene. This CDR3 is built from 16 residues. The CDR3 loop reads CASSPIQGQPIYEQYF. CDR3 DNA sequence: TGTGCCAGCAGTCCCATCCAGGGACAGCCTATCTACGAGCAGTACTTC.

This clonotype was observed a few times. The chain uses TRBV7-9 and TRBJ2-1; 7 bases agree with TRBD1. The CDR3 consists of 15 residues. The trim removed 1 base at V and 3 bases at J, leaving 3 bases unmatched. Germline V lookup: CDR1 SEHNR, CDR2 FQNEAQ (reference sequence). The CDR3 sequence is CASSLGTGVYNEQFF. The DNA of the CDR3 is TGTGCCAGCAGCTTAGGGACAGGAGTCTACAATGAGCAGTTCTTC.

This clonotype showed up many times. The rearrangement joins TRBV7-2 to TRBJ1-1, with D unresolved. The length of the CDR3 is 14 residues. Germline assignment: CDR1 SGHTA and CDR2 FQGNSA. Between the trimmed V and J ends, which lost 3 bases and 3 bases, there was a span of 11 bases. DNA of the CDR3: TGTGCCAGCAGCTTCAGACGAAGGGACACTGAAGCTTTCTTT. The encoded protein is CASSFRRRDTEAFF.

In this sample, this clonotype turned up a few times. V is TRBV29-1 and J is TRBJ1-1; D gene uncertain. The CDR3 runs to 12 residues. Trimming stripped 4 bases from V and 11 bases from J, with 17 bases between. Looked up from germline, CDR1 is SQVTM and CDR2 is ANQGSEA. The CDR3 reads CSVAGRPRDAFF. The CDR3 DNA reads TGCAGCGTTGCCGGTAGACCTAGGGATGCTTTCTTT. Full variable domain (outside the CDR3, taken from reference TRBV29-1 and TRBJ1-1): SAVISQKPSRDICQRGTSLTIQCQVDSQVTMMFWYRQQPGQSLTLIATANQGSEATYESGFVIDKFPISRPNLTFSTLTVSNMSPEDSSIYLCSVAGRPRDAFFGQGTRLTVV.

This chain connects TRBV12-3 or TRBV12-4 to TRBJ1-5; TRBD1 matches at 7 bases. The CDR3 consists of 13 residues. Trimming cost V 5 bases and J 5 bases; bases outside gene matches: 3. This CDR3 is CASSKQGHQPQHF. The DNA of the CDR3 is TGTGCCAGCAGTAAACAGGGGCATCAGCCCCAGCATTTT.

V is TRBV7-6 and J is TRBJ2-3; D may be TRBD1 (5 bases). The length of the CDR3 is 16 residues. From germline, CDR1 is SGHVS and CDR2 FNYEAQ. The ends were cut back, 1 base at V and 2 bases at J, with 13 bases in the middle. The CDR3 bases are TGTGCCAGCAGCTTAGGAACGACAGCCTACACAGATACGCAGTATTTT. Protein sequence: CASSLGTTAYTDTQYF.

This clonotype was seen more than once but under ten times. The chain uses TRBV7-4 and TRBJ1-2; D ambiguous. With 5 bases removed from V and 4 bases from J, the gap between germline ends came to 8 bases. This CDR3 has 12 amino acids. The V gene's germline CDR1 is SGHVT and CDR2 SQSDAQ. CDR3 in DNA: TGTGCCAGCAGCCGCCTTCTCTATGGCTACACCTTC. This codes for CASSRLLYGYTF.

This clonotype has a handful of counts. The chain links TRBV7-2 to TRBJ2-7; 11 bases fit TRBD2. The J segment lost 2 bases and the V segment lost 2 bases, leaving 8 bases of the junction unmatched. The CDR3 sequence is 17 residues long. Germline CDR1 and CDR2: SGHTA and FQGNSA. CDR3 loop: CASSLFGLAGTTYEQYF. The CDR3 coding sequence is TGTGCCAGCAGCTTATTCGGACTAGCGGGCACAACCTACGAGCAGTACTTC.

This sequence joins TRBV4-1 and TRBJ1-1; D is undetermined. The V end was cut by 2 bases, the J end by 1 base, with 11 bases between. Germline V gene lookup returns CDR1 MGHRA and CDR2 YSYEKL. This CDR3 is built from 15 residues. The CDR3 sequence: CASSQFASPNTEAFF. The CDR3 coding sequence is TGCGCCAGCAGCCAATTTGCCAGCCCGAACACTGAAGCTTTCTTT.

This rearrangement joins TRBV24-1 to TRBJ2-3, with TRBD1 matching 11 bases. Germline trimming cut 4 bases from V and 1 base from J; bases unmatched to any gene: 15. Germline lookup yields CDR1 KGHDR and CDR2 SFDVKD. The CDR3 loop spans 20 amino acids. The CDR3 here is CATSEFRDRGITTGTDTQYF. CDR3 nucleotide sequence: TGTGCCACCAGTGAATTTCGGGACAGGGGGATTACAACAGGCACAGATACGCAGTATTTT.

This clonotype turned up a few times. Written as DNA, the CDR3 is TGTGCCAGCAGTTGGTGGGACAGGGACGAAAAACTGTTTTTT. Translation gives CASSWWDRDEKLFF. V gene TRBV12-3 or TRBV12-4 combines with J gene TRBJ1-4, with 9 bases aligning to TRBD1. This CDR3 comprises 14 residues. V gave up 4 bases and J gave up 8 bases; unmatched junction bases: 5.

This clonotype was recorded at least ten times. The V and J genes are TRBV7-2 and TRBJ2-5; possibly TRBD1 for D (6 bases). CDR1 is SGHTA, CDR2 FQGNSA, per germline. Trimming took off 5 bases at V and 3 bases at J, with 16 bases between the two ends. The length of the CDR3 is 15 residues. CDR3: CASSPRRDIEETQYF. The CDR3 DNA sequence: TGTGCCAGCAGCCCCCGACGGGACATAGAAGAGACCCAGTACTTC.

This clonotype has more than one count but fewer than ten. Relative to the germline gene, one junction end is altered; a read error may explain this. The rearrangement links TRBV27 to TRBJ1-2, with D unresolved. Germline CDR1 MNHEY, CDR2 SMNVEV (reference sequence). CDR3 length equals 17 residues. The CDR3 bases are TGTGCCAGCAGTCTATCCTACCCGGGGATCTCTAACTATGGCTACACCTTC. It codes for CASSLSYPGISNYGYTF.

V gene TRBV12-3 or TRBV12-4 combines with J gene TRBJ2-1; a weak D match, TRBD1 (5 bases). CDR3 length: 11 amino acids. Trimming took 7 bases from V and 4 from J, leaving 5 bases between them. Here the CDR3 reads CASKGYNEQFF. In DNA, the CDR3 is TGTGCCAGCAAGGGGTACAATGAGCAGTTCTTC.

In this sample, this clonotype turned up once. The chain couples TRBV12-5 to TRBJ2-3; TRBD2 matches 7 bases. V was pared by 5 bases and J by 0 bases, with 5 bases of the junction left unmatched. The CDR3 runs 15 residues. CDR1 is LGHNT, CDR2 FRNRAP, per germline. DNA for the CDR3: TGTGCTAGTGGTCCGGGGGGTACTAGCACAGATACGCAGTATTTT. It is translated as CASGPGGTSTDTQYF.